The 23 T cell receptor beta chains below come from one sample, sequenced in a study of tumor-infiltrating lymphocytes in primary liver carcinoma. cDNA specific to TCR beta was made from approximately 0.55 ug of total RNA, with a constant-region primer employed for priming. Library construction for TCR beta comprised three nested multiplex PCR rounds performed with slightly modified ARM-PCR. The opening two PCR rounds, 10 cycles each, paired TRBV1-TRBV30 forward primers with a C-beta reverse primer. From the multiplex PCR reads, TCRdb called clonotypes with MiXCR, one entry per CDR3 protein. The repertoire holds about 320,000 distinct CDR3 sequences, with 45% to 70% as singletons. Blood RNA came from unsorted whole blood; germline DNA was also extracted. Sequencing was done on a sample of peripheral blood. The receptor set was obtained from a woman in her 30s with primary liver carcinoma and hepatitis B virus infection.

J is TRBJ1-1 and V is TRBV14; D perhaps matches TRBD1 (6 bases). Per the germline V gene, CDR1 is SGHDN and CDR2 is FVKESK. V was clipped by 1 base and J by 1 base, with 16 bases between them. The CDR3 contains 17 residues. In DNA form, the CDR3 reads TGTGCCAGCAGCCAAGTCGGAAAGGGGGAGAGGAACACTGAAGCTTTCTTT. Protein: CASSQVGKGERNTEAFF.

Comment on this clonotype: This could be a read error, since a much larger clone is one nucleotide away. This chain connects TRBV6-1 to TRBJ1-2; 7 bases align to TRBD1. The CDR3 has 12 amino acids. CDR1 is MNHNS, CDR2 SASEGT, per germline. Trimming at V came to 8 bases and at J to 11 bases, leaving 11 bases not matched to a gene. The CDR3 region has the DNA TGTGCCAGCGGCAGAGACGGGACAGTTTACACCTTC. Translating gives CASGRDGTVYTF.

The rearrangement links TRBV11-2 to TRBJ2-1; 7 nucleotides align to TRBD2. The V gene's germline CDR1 is SGHAT and CDR2 FQNNGV. The CDR3 has 15 amino acids. V trimming: 5 bases; J trimming: 8 bases; junction bases outside the gene matches: 12. For the CDR3, the DNA is TGTGCCAGCAGCGGGGGGGGGAGGAGGAGCGATGAGCAGTTCTTC. Protein sequence: CASSGGGRRSDEQFF.

Note on this clonotype: This clone may be a read error of a much larger clone one base away. This chain uses TRBV6-5 with TRBJ2-5, with 8 bases matching TRBD1. The DNA end is a closer match to TRBJ2-7, so the J assignment may be wrong. The length of the CDR3 is 12 residues. Per the germline V gene, CDR1 is MNHEY and CDR2 is SVGAGI. The CDR3 loop reads CVSSYRGYEQYF. The CDR3 DNA is TGTGTCAGCAGTTACAGGGGGTACGAGCAGTACTTC.

This rearrangement joins TRBV12-3 or TRBV12-4 to TRBJ2-3, with TRBD1 matching 8 bases. V lost 5 bases, J lost 2 bases, and 6 bases stayed unmatched. The CDR3 sequence is 15 residues long. CDR3 sequence reads: CASSEHRGDTDTQYF. The CDR3 region has the DNA TGTGCCAGCAGTGAACACAGGGGGGACACAGATACGCAGTATTTT.

Comment on this clonotype: Since a much larger clone is just one base distant, this may be a read error. V and J are TRBV12-3 or TRBV12-4 and TRBJ1-5, with D unresolved. There are 11 residues in the CDR3. The CDR3 DNA sequence: TGTACCAGCAGCCCAAATCAGCCCCAGCATTTT. The encoded protein is CTSSPNQPQHF.

The rearrangement joins TRBV5-4 to TRBJ2-1; D uncertain. Looked up from germline, CDR1 is SGHNT and CDR2 is YYREEE (reference sequence). Trimming took off 4 bases at V and 6 bases at J, with 11 bases between the two ends. CDR3 length equals 13 residues. The CDR3 sequence is CASSPLASNEQFF. In nucleotides, the CDR3 is TGTGCCAGCAGCCCCCTGGCCTCCAATGAGCAGTTCTTC.

This clonotype came up a few times. The chain links TRBV5-6 to TRBJ1-2, with D tentatively TRBD1 (6 bases). Germline assignment: CDR1 SGHDT and CDR2 YYEEEE. This CDR3 comprises 16 residues. V lost 1 base, J lost 5 bases, and 18 bases lay in between. CDR3 protein: CASSLSPGDIQYGYTF. The CDR3 region has the DNA TGTGCCAGCAGCTTGTCCCCAGGGGACATCCAATATGGCTACACCTTC.

Points on this clonotype: This may be a read error: a much more frequent sequence differs by one nucleotide. J is TRBJ2-7 and V is TRBV11-3; 12 bases match TRBD1. The germline V gene has CDR1 SGHNT and CDR2 YENEEA. The CDR3 contains 20 residues. CDR3 in amino acids: CVSSFNLGTGGAVRSYEQYF. Here the CDR3 DNA reads TGTGTCAGCAGCTTCAATCTCGGGACAGGGGGCGCGGTACGGTCCTACGAGCAGTACTTC.

This clonotype was detected only once. Without the conserved terminal phenylalanine or tryptophan, this CDR3 likely stems from a read error. The chain couples TRBV11-2 to TRBJ2-3, with no clear D. This CDR3 has 15 amino acids. Looked up from germline, CDR1 is SGHAT and CDR2 is FQNNGV. This CDR3 reads CTSSSGIMSTDTQYS. In DNA, the CDR3 is TGTACCAGCAGCTCCGGTATTATGAGCACAGATACGCAGTATTCT.

With regard to this clonotype: This may be a read error, as it is one base from a much larger clone. The CDR3 nucleotides read TGTGCCAGCAGCTTGGGGACTAGCGGGAACCAAGGGACCCAGTACTTC. It encodes CASSLGTSGNQGTQYF. V usage is TRBV11-3 and J usage is TRBJ2-5; 13 positions match TRBD2. The CDR3 loop spans 16 amino acids. Germline V gene sequence: CDR1 SGHNT, CDR2 YENEEA.

About this clonotype itself: This may be a read error, as it is one base from a much larger clone. CDR3 bases: TGTGCCAGCAGCTCCGTGGACAATGAGCAGTTCTTC. It translates to CASSSVDNEQFF. The chain is built from TRBV5-6 and TRBJ2-1; D not resolved. From germline, CDR1 is SGHDT and CDR2 YYEEEE. There are 12 residues in the CDR3. Between the trimmed V and J ends, which lost 3 bases and 5 bases, there was a span of 6 bases.

Note on this clonotype: One end of the junction does not line up with germline, which may come from a read error. The rearrangement links TRBV11-2 to TRBJ2-7, with D possibly matching TRBD2 (5 bases). This CDR3 has 16 residues. Germline CDR1 reads SGHAT; CDR2 reads FQNNGV. CDR3 coding DNA: TGTGTCAGCAGCTTCGAAGCCACAAGCGGTAACCACGAGCAGTACTTC. It encodes CVSSFEATSGNHEQYF.

The genes are TRBV28 and TRBJ1-5; D is unresolved. CDR1 and CDR2 (germline): MDHEN, SYDVKM. The germline V and J ends were trimmed by 2 bases and 10 bases, with 12 bases remaining between them. The CDR3 sequence is 13 residues long. This CDR3 reads CASSLLSADPQHF. CDR3 nucleotide sequence: TGTGCCAGCAGTTTACTCTCAGCGGATCCCCAGCATTTT.

The table lists this clonotype with many counts. The chain links TRBV12-3 or TRBV12-4 to TRBJ1-4; 9 bases map to TRBD1. V was pared by 4 bases and J by 5 bases, with 5 bases of the junction left unmatched. This CDR3 is built from 15 residues. The CDR3 loop is CASSSVGQGNEKLFF. The CDR3 DNA reads TGTGCCAGCAGTTCCGTAGGACAGGGGAATGAAAAACTGTTTTTT.

As concerns this clonotype: Being one base from a much bigger clone, this may be a read error. This chain joins TRBV12-3 or TRBV12-4 and TRBJ1-2; D gene unclear. The CDR3 consists of 13 residues. The V end lost 8 bases, the J end lost 4 bases, and 14 bases lay between the germline ends. CDR3: CASRSQRSYGYTF. The CDR3 DNA follows: TGTGCCAGCCGTTCCCAACGCAGCTATGGCTACACCTTC.

Ten or more counts support this clonotype. This chain joins TRBV5-4 and TRBJ2-3, with 7 positions matching TRBD1. Germline V lookup: CDR1 SGHNT, CDR2 YYREEE (reference sequence). The V gene end was trimmed by 0 bases and the J gene end by 6 bases; junction bases not matched to a gene: 4. The CDR3 is 14 amino acids. CDR3 DNA sequence: TGTGCCAGCAGCTTGGGACAGGGCGGGGATACGCAGTATTTT. It codes for CASSLGQGGDTQYF.

With respect to this clonotype: The CDR3 end shows no conserved phenylalanine or tryptophan, and so a read error is likely. The DNA is omitted, as the CDR3 cannot be located on it reliably, and the CDR3 follows TCRdb's listing. This chain links TRBV5-6 with TRBJ2-7. The CDR3 extends over 11 residues, inclusive of both ends. CDR1 is SGHDT and CDR2 is YYEEEE in the germline V gene. The CDR3 reads CASSTGPELYL.

To note about this clonotype: The junction departs from germline at one end; a sequencing error may be responsible. CDR3 in amino acids: CASMSYGGSTNTQYF. CDR3 DNA sequence: TGCGCCAGCATGTCCTATGGTGGGAGCACAAATACGCAGTATTTT. The chain couples TRBV5-1 to TRBJ2-3, with a tentative D call TRBD2 (5 bases). The length of the CDR3 is 15 residues. Germline V lookup: CDR1 SGHRS, CDR2 YFSETQ. Full variable domain (rest looked up from reference TRBV5-1 and TRBJ2-3): KAGVTQTPRYLIKTRGQQVTLSCSPISGHRSVSWYQQTPGQGLQFLFEYFSETQRNKGNFPGRFSGRQFSNSRSEMNVSTLELGDSALYLCASMSYGGSTNTQYFGPGTRLTVL.

Comment on this clonotype: One base away lies a much larger clone, so this may be a sequencing read error. The chain carries TRBV29-1 and TRBJ1-1; no firm D call. CDR1 and CDR2 from the germline V gene are SQVTM and ANQGSEA. V shed 5 bases and J shed 3 bases, with 16 bases lying between them. The CDR3 is made up of 14 amino acids. Written as DNA, the CDR3 is TGCAGCGTTCGCCTACCGAGAGGTTACACTGAAGCTTTCTTT. Amino acids: CSVRLPRGYTEAFF.

This clonotype was counted ten times or more. The V and J genes are TRBV6-2 or TRBV6-3 and TRBJ1-5, with a possible D match to TRBD1 (5 bases). The germline CDR1 and CDR2 sequences are MNHEY and SVGEGT. V lost 10 bases and J 2 bases, leaving 15 bases between the germline ends. This CDR3 has 14 amino acids. CDR3 residues: CATTGGVGNQPQHF. The CDR3 DNA reads as TGTGCCACTACGGGAGGGGTGGGCAATCAGCCCCAGCATTTT.

This clonotype was counted at least ten times. The DNA for the CDR3 is TGTGCCAGCAGCCCTGGGACTAGCGGGAACAGCAGGACCCAGTACTTC. Its translation: CASSPGTSGNSRTQYF. The rearrangement joins TRBV12-3 or TRBV12-4 to TRBJ2-5; TRBD2 matches at 13 bases. This CDR3 is built from 16 residues. V lost 6 bases to trimming and J lost 7 bases; unmatched junction nucleotides: 11.

The CDR3 bases are TGTGCCAGACAGGGGGCGAGAAGTTCGGCACTGTTTTTT. It encodes CARQGARSSALFF. The chain employs TRBV7-9 and TRBJ1-4, with 9 bases matching TRBD1. The trim removed 9 bases at V and 13 bases at J, leaving 12 bases unmatched. Looked up from germline, CDR1 is SEHNR and CDR2 is FQNEAQ (reference sequence). The CDR3 length is 13 residues.